This T cell receptor (beta chain) was observed in a study of yellow fever vaccine responses in identical twins. Study-wide results and limits: Twin vaccine T cell responses reportedly seemed partly convergent, partly personalized.

TCRdb itself ran the RT-PCR reads through MiXCR, one entry per CDR3 protein. The data hold about 19,000 distinct CDR3 sequences, with approximately 79% observed a single time. Concerning this clonotype: Its matching antigen is unknown.

The CDR3 contains 16 residues. Trimming took 5 bases from V and 0 from J, leaving 11 bases between them. The chain recombines TRBV12-3 or TRBV12-4 with TRBJ1-6; D ambiguous. This sample comprised T cells from blood (PBMCs), unsorted or a sorted subset (not recorded which), obtained before or after yellow fever vaccination (not recorded which). This TCR was recovered from a woman under 30 who received the yellow fever vaccine. The CDR3 loop is CASSIQIGSYNSPLHF. CDR3 nucleotides: TGTGCCAGCAGTATCCAGATAGGCTCCTATAATTCACCCCTCCACTTT.